This T cell receptor (beta chain) was retrieved from a study of shared clonotypes between healthy human individuals (dated by TCRdb to the early 2020s). At the level of the whole study: A couple of women and a few men aged 18 to 49 years were included in the cohort. Per donor, three plates each were used for CD4 naive and CD4 memory, two for CD8 naive, and one for CD8 memory. To estimate repertoire size and how much clonotype sharing occurs between individuals, the study deeply sequenced the blood TCR repertoires of about five healthy adults. Different laboratories and diverse techniques were used to prepare libraries and sequence TCR repertoires, to increase sequencing depth and limit assay-specific biases. Leukapheresis yielded between about 0.94 and 10 billion PBMCs per donor.

As regards this clone: Its recognized antigen is unknown. Base qualities are not provided; no much larger clone lies one nucleotide away.

CDR1 and CDR2, per the germline V gene, are SGHTA and FQGNSA. The CDR3 numbers 11 residues from cysteine through phenylalanine. Only the CDR3 portion is preserved as DNA: 33 bases, with reading frame beginning at the first base. V loses 5 bases of germline sequence and J loses 12 bases, and the interval between the two ends is 11 bases. TCR CDR3 regions were amplified from genomic DNA by multiplex PCR using the deep immunoSEQ assay. For each cell subset, the extracted genomic DNA was distributed evenly across all wells of several immunoSEQ 96-well plates, and each plate served as one replicate. For sorted subsets, each replicate PCR was loaded with approximately 190 ng genomic DNA, equivalent to approximately 27,000 T cell genomes. The purified libraries were quantified using a Qubit 3.0 fluorometer, sized with a Bioanalyzer 2100, and then quantified again using the KAPA Library Quantification kit. Each immunoSEQ 96-well plate was sequenced on its own single-read 150-cycle Illumina NextSeq 550 flow cell. The paper's processing steps were these. Because the immunoSEQ output held only junctional sequences and lacked quality scores, the filtering could not match the filtering applied to full-length reads. To assign V/J genes and CDR3, sequences were annotated using PyIR, a Python wrapper for IgBLAST v1.9, with IMGT germline references. Reads with weak V/J assignments (E-value above 1e-6), missing CDR3, stop codons, out-of-frame junctions, or ambiguous translated residues were removed. A V3J clonotype was defined by an identical inferred V gene, J gene, and CDR3 amino acid sequence. Percentage overlap between repertoires was calculated by dividing the number of shared unique clonotypes by the size of the smaller repertoire. Repertoire richness was assessed with RTK rarefaction, the Chao1 estimator, and Recon v2.1 estimates of unobserved clonotypes. Generation probabilities were computed with OLGA for all TCRbeta clonotypes obtained by the gDNA method from several donors. TCRdb's version of the immuneACCESS table is confined to in-frame rearrangements and falls short of the full clone set. An unresolved V gene accounts for under half of the shortfall where checked; the remainder is of unknown origin. D and trimming were read from the DNA, whereas the V and J calls and clone size are those reported in that table. This sample lists approximately 2.3 million clones; 93% were detected once. The ten largest clones capture 0.39% of the sample.

The donors were healthy, HIV-negative adults with no recently reported acute infections or vaccinations. Only Caucasian adults living in Nashville, Tennessee, USA were represented among the donors. CD4+ T cells were enriched by magnetic negative selection; naive cells were then positively selected on CD45RA, and the negative fraction formed the memory subset. Blood was obtained by leukapheresis, after which PBMCs were separated by Ficoll-Histopaque density gradient centrifugation and cryopreserved in liquid nitrogen vapor phase. Analytical flow cytometry was used to check the purity and quantity of every magnetically sorted T cell population. Genomic DNA was isolated from every sorted fraction and measured by UV absorbance on a Nanodrop 2000c. Results and caveats for the whole study, not just this receptor: Clonotypes shared by all four sorted-subset donors showed higher generation probabilities than non-shared clonotypes. Because the study included a small number of donors, the genetic and exposure-history diversity represented was limited. Rarefaction of sorted-subset datasets indicated incomplete sequencing despite the large sequencing depth. Only blood was sampled, and tissue TCR repertoires likely differ from those in blood. Based on pairwise subsampling, the degree of clonotype sharing among donors was expected to be affected by sequencing depth. Estimated clonotype richness was generally larger for naive than for memory subsets. When several donors were compared, the shared fraction of clonotypes was about 5.2% for naive CD4, 3% to 4% for naive CD8, 2% to 2.5% for memory CD4, and less than 0.5% for memory CD8.

The sequence was obtained from a man aged 18 to 29 in good health. Some clones in this sample may be carry-over from other donors' samples. Sample: naive CD4+ T cells from PBMCs. Taken with the paper, the label for cell subset or site translates to: CD45RA+ positively selected. The rearrangement joined TRBV7-2 to TRBJ2-1; the D gene assignment is ambiguous. In nucleotide form, the sequence is TGTGCCAGCAGCCCTAAGACTCGGCAGTTCTTC. Translated, this gives CASSPKTRQFF.